This TCR beta chain was obtained from a study of identical twins. TCRdb re-called the 5' RACE reads with MiXCR, one entry per CDR3 protein. The sample has more than 600,000 distinct CDR3 sequences, roughly 20% seen once; the top ten hold approximately 14%. Germline lookup yields CDR1 SEHNR and CDR2 FQNEAQ (reference sequence). The CDR3 is made up of 14 amino acids. Germline trimming cut 1 base from V and 6 bases from J; bases unmatched to any gene: 4. The same specimen was also included in a second study, on T cells expressing NK-cell markers. From that study: Seven of the eight sequenced donors were classified as HCMV-seropositive, and one was classified as seronegative.

The sequenced sample consisted of PBMCs. The gene calls are TRBV7-9 and TRBJ2-7; 9 nucleotides agree with TRBD2. This receptor was identified in a woman between 18 and 29 years old in good health. Here the CDR3 DNA reads TGTGCCAGCAGCTTAGTTTTAGCGGGAGCCGAGCAGTACTTC. Protein sequence: CASSLVLAGAEQYF.